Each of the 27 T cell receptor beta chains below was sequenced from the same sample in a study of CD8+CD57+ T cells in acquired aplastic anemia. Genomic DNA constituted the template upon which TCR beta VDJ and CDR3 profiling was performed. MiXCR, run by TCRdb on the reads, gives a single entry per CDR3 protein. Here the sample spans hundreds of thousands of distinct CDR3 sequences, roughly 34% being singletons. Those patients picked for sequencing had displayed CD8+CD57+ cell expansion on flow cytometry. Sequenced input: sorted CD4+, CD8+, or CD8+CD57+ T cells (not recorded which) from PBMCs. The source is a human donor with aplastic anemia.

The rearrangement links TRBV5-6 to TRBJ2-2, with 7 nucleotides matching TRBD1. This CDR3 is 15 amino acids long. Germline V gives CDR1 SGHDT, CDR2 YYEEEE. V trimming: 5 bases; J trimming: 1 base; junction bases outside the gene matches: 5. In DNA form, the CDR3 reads TGTGCCAGCAGTCGTGACAGGGAGAACACCGGGGAGCTGTTTTTT. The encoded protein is CASSRDRENTGELFF.

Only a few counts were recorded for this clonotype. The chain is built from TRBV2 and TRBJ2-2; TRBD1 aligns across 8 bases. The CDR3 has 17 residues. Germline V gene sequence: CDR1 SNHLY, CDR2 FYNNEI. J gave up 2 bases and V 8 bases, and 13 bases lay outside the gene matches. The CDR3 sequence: CASSGGGADINTGELFF. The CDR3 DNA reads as TGTGCCAGCTCAGGGGGCGGGGCAGACATTAACACCGGGGAGCTGTTTTTT.

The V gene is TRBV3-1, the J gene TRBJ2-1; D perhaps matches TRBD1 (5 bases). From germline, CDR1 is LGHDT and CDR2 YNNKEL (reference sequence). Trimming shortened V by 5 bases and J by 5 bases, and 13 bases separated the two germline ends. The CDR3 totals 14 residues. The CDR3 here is CASSSSQGNNEQFF. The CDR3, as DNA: TGTGCCAGCAGCTCCTCTCAGGGAAACAATGAGCAGTTCTTC.

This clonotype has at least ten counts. The CDR3 protein is CASSLGTGGNTIYF. CDR3 bases: TGTGCCAGCAGCCTCGGGACAGGCGGAAACACCATATATTTT. The chain couples TRBV7-9 to TRBJ1-3, with 8 bases identical to TRBD1. Germline V gene data show CDR1 as SEHNR and CDR2 as FQNEAQ (reference sequence). J was trimmed by 4 bases and V by 5 bases; bases with no gene match: 4. This CDR3 is built from 14 residues.

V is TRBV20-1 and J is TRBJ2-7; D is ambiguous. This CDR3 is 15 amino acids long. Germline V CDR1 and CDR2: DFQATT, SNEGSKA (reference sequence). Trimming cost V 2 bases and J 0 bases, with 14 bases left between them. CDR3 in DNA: TGCAGTGCTAGAATCGCAGGCGACCACTCCTACGAGCAGTACTTC. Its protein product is CSARIAGDHSYEQYF.

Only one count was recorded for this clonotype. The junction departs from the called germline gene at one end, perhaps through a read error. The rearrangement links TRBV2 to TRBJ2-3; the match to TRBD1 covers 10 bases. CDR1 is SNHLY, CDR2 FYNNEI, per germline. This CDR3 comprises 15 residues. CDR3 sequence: CASLGDRGRGDTQYF. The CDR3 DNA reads TGTGCCAGCTTGGGGGACAGGGGTCGGGGAGATACACAGTATTTT.

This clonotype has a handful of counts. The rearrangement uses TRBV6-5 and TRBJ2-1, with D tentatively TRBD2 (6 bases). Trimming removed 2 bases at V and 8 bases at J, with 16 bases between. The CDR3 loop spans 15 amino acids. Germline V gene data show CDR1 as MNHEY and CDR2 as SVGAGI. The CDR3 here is CASSYRDLRGDEQFF. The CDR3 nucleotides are TGTGCCAGCAGTTACCGGGACTTGCGCGGGGATGAGCAGTTCTTC.

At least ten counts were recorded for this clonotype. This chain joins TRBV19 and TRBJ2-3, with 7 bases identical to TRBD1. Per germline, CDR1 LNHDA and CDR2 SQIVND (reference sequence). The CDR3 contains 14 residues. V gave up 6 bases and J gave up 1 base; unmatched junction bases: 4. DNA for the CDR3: TGTGCCAGTAGCGGCGGACAGGGCACAGATACGCAGTATTTT. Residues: CASSGGQGTDTQYF.

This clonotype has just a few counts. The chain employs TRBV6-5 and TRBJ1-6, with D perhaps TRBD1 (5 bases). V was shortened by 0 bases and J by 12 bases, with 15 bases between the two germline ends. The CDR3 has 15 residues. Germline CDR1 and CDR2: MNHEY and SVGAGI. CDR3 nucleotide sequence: TGTGCCAGCAGTTACTCAGCGCTTTCTACAGGACCCCTCCACTTT. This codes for CASSYSALSTGPLHF.

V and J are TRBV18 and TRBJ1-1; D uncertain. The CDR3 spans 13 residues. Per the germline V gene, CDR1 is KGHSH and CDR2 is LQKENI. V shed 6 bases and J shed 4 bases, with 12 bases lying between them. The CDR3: CASSSSSATEAFF. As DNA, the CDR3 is TGTGCCAGCTCCTCCTCGTCGGCCACTGAAGCTTTCTTT.

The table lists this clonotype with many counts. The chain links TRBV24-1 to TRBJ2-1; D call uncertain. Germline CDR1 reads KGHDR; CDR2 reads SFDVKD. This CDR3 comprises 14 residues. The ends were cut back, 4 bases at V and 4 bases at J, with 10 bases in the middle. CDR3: CATSEATRYNEQFF. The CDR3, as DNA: TGTGCCACCAGTGAAGCTACAAGATACAATGAGCAGTTCTTC.

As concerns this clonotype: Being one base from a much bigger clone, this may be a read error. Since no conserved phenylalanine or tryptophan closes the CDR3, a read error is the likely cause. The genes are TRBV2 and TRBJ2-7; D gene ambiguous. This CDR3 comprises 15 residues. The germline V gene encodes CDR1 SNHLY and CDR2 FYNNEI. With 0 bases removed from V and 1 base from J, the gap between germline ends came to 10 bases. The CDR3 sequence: CASSEASPISYEQYL. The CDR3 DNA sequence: TGTGCCAGCAGTGAAGCATCACCTATATCCTACGAGCAGTACCTC.

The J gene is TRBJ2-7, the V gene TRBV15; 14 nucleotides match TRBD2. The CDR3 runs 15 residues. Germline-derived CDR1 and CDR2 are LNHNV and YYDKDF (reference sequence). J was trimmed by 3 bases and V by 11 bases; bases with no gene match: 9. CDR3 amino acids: CAWSGGTSGGYEQYF. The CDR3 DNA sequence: TGTGCCTGGAGTGGGGGGACTAGCGGGGGCTACGAGCAGTACTTC. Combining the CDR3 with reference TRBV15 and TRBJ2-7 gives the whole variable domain DAMVIQNPRYQVTQFGKPVTLSCSQTLNHNVMYWYQQKSSQAPKLLFHYYDKDFNNEADTPDNFQSRRPNTSFCFLDIRSPGLGDTAMYLCAWSGGTSGGYEQYFGPGTRLTVT.

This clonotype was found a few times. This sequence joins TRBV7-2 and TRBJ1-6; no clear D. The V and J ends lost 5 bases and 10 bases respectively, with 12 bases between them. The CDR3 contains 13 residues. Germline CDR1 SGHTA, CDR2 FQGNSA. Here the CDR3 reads CASSPPRESPLHF. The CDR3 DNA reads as TGTGCCAGCAGCCCCCCTCGGGAATCACCCCTCCACTTT.

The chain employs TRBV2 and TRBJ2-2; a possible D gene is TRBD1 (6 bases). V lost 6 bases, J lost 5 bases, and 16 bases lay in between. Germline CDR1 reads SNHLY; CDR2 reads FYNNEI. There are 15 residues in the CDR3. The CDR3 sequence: CASSLTGSVTGELFF. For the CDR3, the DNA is TGTGCCAGCAGCCTCACAGGGTCGGTAACCGGGGAGCTGTTTTTT.

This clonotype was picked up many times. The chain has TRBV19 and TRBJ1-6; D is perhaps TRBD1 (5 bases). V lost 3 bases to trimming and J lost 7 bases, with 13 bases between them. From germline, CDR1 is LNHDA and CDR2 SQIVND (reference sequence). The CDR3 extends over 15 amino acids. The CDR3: CASSIEGRENSPLHF. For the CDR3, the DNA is TGTGCCAGTAGTATCGAAGGCAGGGAAAATTCACCCCTCCACTTT.

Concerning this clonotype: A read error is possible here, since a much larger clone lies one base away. CDR3 DNA: TGTGCCATCAGTGAGGACATTTCTAATCAGCCCCGGCATTTT. It translates to CAISEDISNQPRHF. V usage is TRBV10-3 and J usage is TRBJ1-5, with D hard to call. The CDR3 length is 14 residues. Per germline, CDR1 ENHRY and CDR2 SYGVKD.

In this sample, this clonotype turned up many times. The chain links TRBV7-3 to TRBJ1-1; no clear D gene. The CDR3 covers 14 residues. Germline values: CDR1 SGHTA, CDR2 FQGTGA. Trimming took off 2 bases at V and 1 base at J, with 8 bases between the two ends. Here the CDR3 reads CASSLSSRNTEAFF. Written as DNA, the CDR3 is TGTGCCAGCAGCTTATCGTCCCGGAACACTGAAGCTTTCTTT.

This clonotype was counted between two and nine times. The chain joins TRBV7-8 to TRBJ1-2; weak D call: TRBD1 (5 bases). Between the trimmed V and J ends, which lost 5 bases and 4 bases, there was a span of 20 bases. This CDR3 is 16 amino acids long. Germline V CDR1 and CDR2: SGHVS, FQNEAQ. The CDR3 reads CASSVEADQGGYGYTF. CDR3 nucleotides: TGTGCCAGCAGCGTTGAAGCGGATCAGGGTGGCTATGGCTACACCTTC.

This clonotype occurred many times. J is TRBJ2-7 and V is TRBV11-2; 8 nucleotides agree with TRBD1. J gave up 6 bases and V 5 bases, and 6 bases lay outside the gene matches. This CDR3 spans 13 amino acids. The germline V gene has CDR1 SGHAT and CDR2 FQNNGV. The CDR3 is CASSARQGTEQYF. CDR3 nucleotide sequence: TGTGCCAGCAGCGCCAGACAGGGGACCGAGCAGTACTTC.

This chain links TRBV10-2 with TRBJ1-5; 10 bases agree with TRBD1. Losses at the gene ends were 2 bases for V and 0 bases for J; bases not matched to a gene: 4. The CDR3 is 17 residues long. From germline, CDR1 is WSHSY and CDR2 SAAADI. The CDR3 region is CASSEGTGAFSNQPQHF. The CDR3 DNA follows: TGCGCCAGCAGTGAGGGGACAGGGGCTTTTAGCAATCAGCCCCAGCATTTT.

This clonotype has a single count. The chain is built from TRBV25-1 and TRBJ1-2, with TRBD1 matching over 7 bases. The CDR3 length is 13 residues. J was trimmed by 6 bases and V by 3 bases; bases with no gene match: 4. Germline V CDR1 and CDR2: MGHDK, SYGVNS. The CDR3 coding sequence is TGTGCCAGCAGTGAGGGGACAGCCGATGGCTACACCTTC. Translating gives CASSEGTADGYTF.

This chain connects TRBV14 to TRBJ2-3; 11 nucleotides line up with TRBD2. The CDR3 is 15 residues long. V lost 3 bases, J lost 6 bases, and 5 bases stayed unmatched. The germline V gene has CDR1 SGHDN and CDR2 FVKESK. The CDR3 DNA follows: TGTGCCAGCAGCCAGCGAACTAGCGGGGGCGATACGCAGTATTTT. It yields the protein CASSQRTSGGDTQYF.

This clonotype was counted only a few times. CDR3 sequence reads: CASILGQGIDNEQFF. The CDR3 region has the DNA TGTGCCAGCATCCTAGGACAGGGCATCGACAATGAGCAGTTCTTC. This chain joins TRBV25-1 and TRBJ2-1; 8 bases are a match to TRBD1. CDR3 length: 15 amino acids. Germline CDR1 MGHDK, CDR2 SYGVNS. V trimming: 7 bases; J trimming: 5 bases; junction bases outside the gene matches: 10.

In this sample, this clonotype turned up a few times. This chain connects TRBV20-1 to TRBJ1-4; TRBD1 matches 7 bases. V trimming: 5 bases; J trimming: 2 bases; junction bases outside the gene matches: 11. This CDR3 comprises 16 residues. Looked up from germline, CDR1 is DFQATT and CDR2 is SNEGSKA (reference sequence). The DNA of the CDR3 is TGCAGTGCTCCGAACCCTGGACAGGCTACTAATGAAAAACTGTTTTTT. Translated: CSAPNPGQATNEKLFF.

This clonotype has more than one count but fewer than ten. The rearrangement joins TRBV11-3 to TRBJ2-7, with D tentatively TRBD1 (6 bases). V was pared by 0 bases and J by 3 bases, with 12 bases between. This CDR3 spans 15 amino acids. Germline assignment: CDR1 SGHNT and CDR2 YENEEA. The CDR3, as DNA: TGTGCCAGCAGCTTAGAAGGACAGCCTTTCTACGAGCAGTACTTC. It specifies CASSLEGQPFYEQYF.

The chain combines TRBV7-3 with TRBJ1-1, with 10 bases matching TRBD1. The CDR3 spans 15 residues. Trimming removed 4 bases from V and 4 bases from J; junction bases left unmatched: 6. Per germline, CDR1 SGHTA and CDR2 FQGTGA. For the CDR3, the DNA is TGTGCCAGCAGCTCCGTGGACAGGGGGATCACTGAAGCTTTCTTT. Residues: CASSSVDRGITEAFF.